Listed below are T cell receptor beta chains from one sample, sequenced in a study of OX40 agonist ivuxolimab in advanced cancers. Clones were read by immunoSEQ multiplex PCR, and TCRdb kept only the in-frame ones, dropping some. Here the sample spans about 58,000 clones, 75% to 90% being singletons. This specimen was CD4+ or CD8+ T cells sorted from blood, taken in a trial of the OX40 agonist ivuxolimab. These receptor sequences come from an adult with an advanced solid tumor such as melanoma, head and neck, liver or kidney cancer. Both conserved end residues are part of each CDR3. D genes are given only for firm matches. Clone size is not always given. Where it is, it says once, few, many or a class for expanded clones.

j_gene,d_gene,v_gene,abundance,CDR3aa,CDR3nt
TRBJ2-5,TRBD2,TRBV10-3,NA,CAISGGLAGDQETQYF,TGTGCCATCAGTGGAGGACTAGCGGGGGACCAAGAGACCCAGTACTTC
TRBJ1-1,TRBD1,TRBV18,NA,CASSPGQGTEAFF,TGTGCCAGCTCACCGGGACAGGGGACTGAAGCTTTCTTT
TRBJ2-5,TRBD2,TRBV5-5,few,CASSLGGGAIETQYF,TGTGCCAGCAGCTTGGGCGGGGGGGCGATAGAGACCCAGTACTTC
TRBJ2-1,TRBD1,TRBV12-5,NA,CASGWDRGSSYNEQFF,TGTGCTAGTGGTTGGGACAGGGGGAGCTCCTACAATGAGCAGTTCTTC
TRBJ2-7,NA,TRBV7-8,NA,CASSLGGAGRRDEQYF,TGTGCCAGCAGCTTAGGCGGGGCGGGGCGAAGGGACGAGCAGTACTTC
TRBJ1-6,NA,TRBV5-8,few,CASSRTLSSYNSPLHF,TGTGCCAGCAGCCGGACGTTAAGCTCCTATAATTCACCCCTCCACTTT
TRBJ1-1,NA,TRBV6-5,NA,CASSWDRVGMNTEAFF,TGTGCCAGCAGTTGGGACCGAGTGGGGATGAACACTGAAGCTTTCTTT
TRBJ2-3,NA,TRBV5-1,NA,CASILQPGEADTQYF,TGCGCCAGCATCCTCCAACCCGGGGAGGCAGATACGCAGTATTTT
TRBJ2-7,NA,TRBV27,NA,CASSLAGSVEQYF,TGTGCCAGCAGTTTAGCCGGGTCGGTCGAGCAGTACTTC
TRBJ1-2,NA,TRBV12-2,NA,CASRPHQDRVRGYTF,TGTGCAAGTCGCCCCCACCAGGACAGGGTAAGGGGCTACACCTTC
TRBJ2-5,NA,TRBV19,NA,CASSTSTQDPGKQYF,TGTGCCAGTAGTACGTCTACCCAGGACCCTGGTAAGCAGTACTTC
TRBJ1-5,TRBD1,TRBV2,NA,CASSPWTGNDQPQHF,TGTGCCAGCAGTCCCTGGACAGGGAATGATCAGCCCCAGCATTTT
TRBJ2-7,TRBD1,TRBV2,NA,CATSGQVSSYEQYF,TGTGCCACATCAGGACAGGTGAGCTCCTACGAGCAGTACTTC
TRBJ2-3,TRBD2,TRBV2,NA,CASSEGASGPTDTQYF,TGTGCCAGCAGTGAAGGGGCTAGCGGGCCCACAGATACGCAGTATTTT
TRBJ2-7,TRBD1,TRBV20-1,few,CSARTGVEQYF,TGCAGTGCTAGGACAGGGGTCGAGCAGTACTTC
TRBJ2-7,NA,TRBV6-5,NA,CASSYLPGPSYEQYF,TGTGCCAGCAGTTACCTACCGGGACCCAGCTACGAGCAGTACTTC
TRBJ1-2,NA,TRBV5-4,NA,CASSLAGWGDGYTF,TGTGCCAGCAGCTTGGCCGGGTGGGGGGATGGCTACACCTTC
TRBJ2-3,NA,TRBV6-5,NA,CASSYGGVYDTQYF,TGTGCCAGCAGTTACGGCGGGGTATACGATACGCAGTATTTT
TRBJ1-3,NA,TRBV7-9,NA,CASTLPPGNTIYF,TGTGCCAGCACCCTCCCCCCCGGAAACACCATATATTTT
TRBJ2-7,TRBD2,TRBV7-8,few,CASSRDYTYEQYF,TGTGCCAGCAGCCGGGACTACACCTACGAGCAGTACTTC
TRBJ1-3,NA,TRBV29-1,NA,CSVGYQGRNGNTIYF,TGCAGCGTTGGATATCAGGGACGGAATGGAAACACCATATATTTT
TRBJ1-5,NA,TRBV5-8,few,CASSADRFQPQHF,TGTGCCAGCAGCGCTGACAGGTTCCAGCCCCAGCATTTT
TRBJ2-7,NA,TRBV18,NA,CASSPVFLASYEQYF,TGTGCCAGCTCACCAGTGTTCCTAGCGTCATACGAGCAGTACTTC
TRBJ2-5,TRBD1,TRBV6-1,NA,CASSGGQGLQETQYF,TGTGCCAGCAGTGGGGGACAGGGTCTCCAAGAGACCCAGTACTTC
TRBJ1-5,TRBD1,TRBV4-1,once,CASSLRGRGGNQPQHF,TGCGCCAGCAGCCTCCGGGGCAGGGGGGGCAATCAGCCCCAGCATTTT
TRBJ2-1,TRBD2,TRBV2,NA,CASSGEGIEQFF,TGTGCCAGCAGTGGGGAGGGCATTGAGCAGTTCTTC
TRBJ1-2,TRBD1,TRBV28,NA,CASHGQGAGYTF,TGTGCCAGCCACGGACAGGGGGCCGGCTACACCTTC
TRBJ2-2,NA,TRBV18,NA,CASSPTSLNTGELFF,TGTGCCAGCTCACCAACTTCCTTGAACACCGGGGAGCTGTTTTTT
TRBJ2-3,NA,TRBV5-8,NA,CASTSSGTQYF,TGTGCCAGCACTTCCTCGGGTACGCAGTATTTT
TRBJ1-5,NA,TRBV18,NA,CASSPQGYSNQPQHF,TGTGCCAGCTCACCTCAGGGGTATAGCAATCAGCCCCAGCATTTT
TRBJ2-2,NA,TRBV14,NA,CASSQRSGPGELFF,TGTGCCAGCAGCCAACGAAGCGGTCCCGGGGAGCTGTTTTTT
TRBJ1-5,NA,TRBV6-6,NA,CASSSPPGVGDQPQHF,TGTGCCAGCAGTTCGCCCCCAGGGGTTGGGGATCAGCCCCAGCATTTT
TRBJ2-3,NA,TRBV7-8,NA,CASSPYRIPTPSTDTQYF,TGTGCCAGCAGCCCGTACCGGATTCCAACCCCTAGCACAGATACGCAGTATTTT
TRBJ2-3,TRBD2,TRBV9,NA,CASSVVERGRLPYF,TGTGCCAGCAGCGTAGTTGAGCGGGGACGCCTTCCGTATTTT
TRBJ1-2,NA,TRBV7-9,NA,CASSSPMGGYTF,TGTGCCAGCAGCTCTCCTATGGGTGGCTACACCTTC
TRBJ2-3,NA,TRBV19,NA,CASGIFRADTQYF,TGTGCCAGTGGGATATTTCGCGCAGATACGCAGTATTTT
TRBJ1-5,NA,TRBV7-2,NA,CASSQSGTNQPQHF,TGTGCCAGCAGCCAATCCGGGACGAATCAGCCCCAGCATTTT
TRBJ2-3,TRBD2,TRBV10-3,NA,CAISAGRDTDTQYF,TGTGCCATCTCAGCGGGGCGTGACACAGATACGCAGTATTTT
TRBJ2-1,TRBD2,TRBV5-1,NA,CASSLAGAAYNEQFF,TGCGCCAGCAGTCTAGCGGGGGCCGCCTACAATGAGCAGTTCTTC
TRBJ2-3,NA,TRBV7-6,NA,CASSFPASGEISTDTQYF,TGTGCCAGCAGCTTCCCTGCGAGTGGCGAGATTAGCACAGATACGCAGTATTTT